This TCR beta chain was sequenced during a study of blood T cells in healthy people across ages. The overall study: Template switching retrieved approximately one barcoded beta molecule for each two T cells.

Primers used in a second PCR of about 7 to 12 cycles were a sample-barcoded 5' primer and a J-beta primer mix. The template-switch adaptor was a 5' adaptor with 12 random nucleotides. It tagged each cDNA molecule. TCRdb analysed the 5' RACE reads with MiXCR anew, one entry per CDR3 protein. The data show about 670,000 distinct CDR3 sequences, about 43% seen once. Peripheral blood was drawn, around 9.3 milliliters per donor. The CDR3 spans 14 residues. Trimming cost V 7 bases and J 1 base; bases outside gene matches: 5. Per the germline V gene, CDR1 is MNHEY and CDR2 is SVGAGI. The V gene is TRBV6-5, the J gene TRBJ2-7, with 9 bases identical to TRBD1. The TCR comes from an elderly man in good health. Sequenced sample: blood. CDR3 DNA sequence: TGTGCCAGCATCTCCGGGACAGGGTCCTACGAGCAGTACTTC. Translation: CASISGTGSYEQYF.